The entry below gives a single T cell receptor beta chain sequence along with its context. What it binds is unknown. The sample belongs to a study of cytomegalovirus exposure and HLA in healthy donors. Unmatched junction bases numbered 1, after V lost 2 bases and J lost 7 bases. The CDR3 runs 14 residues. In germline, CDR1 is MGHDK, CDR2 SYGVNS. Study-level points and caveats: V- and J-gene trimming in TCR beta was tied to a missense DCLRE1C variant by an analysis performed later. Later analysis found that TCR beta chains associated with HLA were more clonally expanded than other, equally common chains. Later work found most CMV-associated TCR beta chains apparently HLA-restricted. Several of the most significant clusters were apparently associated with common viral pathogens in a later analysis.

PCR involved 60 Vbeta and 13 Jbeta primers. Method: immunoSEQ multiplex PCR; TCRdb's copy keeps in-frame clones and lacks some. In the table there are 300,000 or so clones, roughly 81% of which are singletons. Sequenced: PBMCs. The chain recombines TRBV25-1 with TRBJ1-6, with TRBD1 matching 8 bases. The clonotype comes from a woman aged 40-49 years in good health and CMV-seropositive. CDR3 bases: TGTGCCAGCAGTGAAACAGGGGGAAATTCACCCCTCCACTTT. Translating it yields CASSETGGNSPLHF.